Shown below are 23 T cell receptor beta chains from a single sample sequenced in a study of blood T cell repertoires in COVID-19. Clones were sequenced by immunoSEQ multiplex PCR, and TCRdb holds only the in-frame ones, with some missing. This sample carries over 100,000 clones, 80% to 85% of them seen once, and the ten largest clones take 0.7% to 0.85%. Material: peripheral blood. The receptors stem from a woman aged 70-85 years with acute or convalescent COVID-19.

V usage is TRBV20-1 and J usage is TRBJ2-3; possibly TRBD2 for D (5 bases). V lost 3 bases to trimming and J lost 5 bases, with 9 bases between them. This CDR3 spans 12 amino acids. Germline V gene lookup returns CDR1 DFQATT and CDR2 SNEGSKA (reference sequence). The CDR3 reads CSASSGGDTQYF. The CDR3 bases are TGCAGTGCTAGTAGTGGAGGAGATACGCAGTATTTT.

The chain uses TRBV7-2 and TRBJ2-7, with D hard to call. Per germline, CDR1 SGHTA and CDR2 FQGNSA. The V gene lost 2 bases and the J gene lost 3 bases, with 5 bases spanning the gap. The CDR3 is 12 amino acids. CDR3: CASSLIRYEQYF. The CDR3 DNA is TGTGCCAGCAGCTTAATCCGCTACGAGCAGTACTTC.

The J gene is TRBJ1-2, the V gene TRBV29-1; tentatively, D is TRBD1 (6 bases). V lost 1 base and J lost 1, with 19 bases in between. The length of the CDR3 is 17 residues. Germline CDR1 SQVTM, CDR2 ANQGSEA. DNA of the CDR3: TGCAGCGTTGAAGGGTTAGGGGGACCCGACATTAACTATGGCTACACCTTC. This codes for CSVEGLGGPDINYGYTF.

This clone was observed a single time. The chain couples TRBV9 to TRBJ1-3; perhaps TRBD1 as D (5 bases). CDR3 length: 16 residues. Trimming cost V 0 bases and J 1 base, with 11 bases left between them. Germline CDR1 is SGDLS and CDR2 is YYNGEE. The CDR3 spells CASSVGGGSSGNTIYF. The CDR3 DNA reads TGTGCCAGCAGCGTAGGGGGCGGAAGTTCTGGAAACACCATATATTTT.

In nucleotides, the CDR3 is TGTGCCTGGAGCAAAGGACAGGGGAGCAATCAGCCCCAGCATTTT. Residues: CAWSKGQGSNQPQHF. This chain links TRBV30 with TRBJ1-5, with 9 bases lining up with TRBD1. The germline gives CDR1 GTSNPN, CDR2 SVGIG (reference sequence). The trim removed 3 bases at V and 1 base at J, leaving 4 bases unmatched. CDR3 length: 15 residues.

This chain uses TRBV30 with TRBJ1-3; D is undetermined. The CDR3 is 15 amino acids. CDR1 GTSNPN and CDR2 SVGIG come from the germline V gene (reference sequence). The V and J ends lost 0 bases and 7 bases respectively, with 16 bases between them. Here the CDR3 DNA reads TGTGCCTGGAGTGTAGATTCGCGGTTAATGAACACCATATATTTT. Translating it yields CAWSVDSRLMNTIYF.

The chain carries TRBV3-1 (or the pseudogene TRBV3-2) and TRBJ1-4; TRBD1 aligns across 8 bases. V shed 4 bases and J 4 bases; nucleotides not matched to a gene: 5. This CDR3 contains 15 residues. Germline V lookup: CDR1 LGHDT, CDR2 YNNKEL (reference sequence). CDR3 sequence reads: CASSPYGQGNEKLFF. The CDR3 coding sequence is TGTGCCAGCAGCCCATACGGACAGGGTAATGAAAAACTGTTTTTT.

This chain uses TRBV18 with TRBJ1-4; the D is unclear. Germline loops: CDR1 KGHSH, CDR2 LQKENI. This CDR3 comprises 14 residues. Trimming left V 3 bases short and J 6 bases short, with 11 bases between. The CDR3: CASSPSREHEKLFF. The CDR3 DNA reads TGTGCCAGCTCACCCTCCCGCGAGCATGAAAAACTGTTTTTT.

In the case of this clone: The same CDR3 can be traced to other DNA sequences in this sample. The CDR3 here is CASRTGGNTEAFF. Here the CDR3 DNA reads TGCGCCAGCAGAACGGGGGGTAACACTGAAGCTTTCTTT. The chain is built from TRBV5-1 and TRBJ1-1; D perhaps matches TRBD1 (5 bases). Trimming shortened V by 5 bases and J by 2 bases, and 10 bases separated the two germline ends. The CDR3 extends over 13 amino acids. Per the germline V gene, CDR1 is SGHRS and CDR2 is YFSETQ. Supplemented by reference TRBV5-1 and TRBJ1-1, the full variable domain reads KAGVTQTPRYLIKTRGQQVTLSCSPISGHRSVSWYQQTPGQGLQFLFEYFSETQRNKGNFPGRFSGRQFSNSRSEMNVSTLELGDSALYLCASRTGGNTEAFFGQGTRLTVV.

The chain is built from TRBV29-1 and TRBJ1-1; no firm D call. V shed 6 bases and J shed 4 bases, with 18 bases lying between them. Germline values: CDR1 SQVTM, CDR2 ANQGSEA. The CDR3 covers 14 residues. The CDR3 DNA reads TGCAGCGTAAATCTAGCCTCTCCACCCACTGAAGCTTTCTTT. Translation gives CSVNLASPPTEAFF.

The table lists this clone with a count of one. J is TRBJ2-7 and V is TRBV19, with 12 bases fitting TRBD1. CDR1 and CDR2 (germline): LNHDA, SQIVND (reference sequence). The length of the CDR3 is 13 residues. V lost 8 bases, J lost 4 bases, and 3 bases stayed unmatched. For the CDR3, the DNA is TGTGCCAGTGGGGGACAGGGGGCGTACGAGCAGTACTTC. Residues: CASGGQGAYEQYF.

This sequence joins TRBV23-1 and TRBJ1-5, with TRBD1 matching 9 bases. TRBV23-1 is recorded as an ORF, its role being uncertain. V was clipped by 8 bases and J by 1 base; unmatched bases: 6. The CDR3 is made up of 15 amino acids. CDR3 sequence: CASRRDRESNQPQHF. The DNA of the CDR3 is TGCGCCAGCCGTAGGGACAGGGAGAGCAATCAGCCCCAGCATTTT.

The chain links TRBV5-6 to TRBJ1-2, with 9 nucleotides matching TRBD1. Germline values: CDR1 SGHDT, CDR2 YYEEEE. The CDR3 extends over 14 amino acids. V lost 5 bases and J lost 4; bases outside the gene matches: 6. CDR3: CASSWGQGGYGYTF. The CDR3 DNA is TGTGCCAGCAGTTGGGGACAGGGAGGCTATGGCTACACCTTC. Combining the CDR3 with reference TRBV5-6 and TRBJ1-2 gives the whole variable domain DAGVTQSPTHLIKTRGQQVTLRCSPKSGHDTVSWYQQALGQGPQFIFQYYEEEERQRGNFPDRFSGHQFPNYSSELNVNALLLGDSALYLCASSWGQGGYGYTFGSGTRLTVV.

V and J are TRBV18 and TRBJ1-5; perhaps TRBD1 as D (6 bases). V was shortened by 5 bases and J by 0 bases, with 26 bases between the two germline ends. This CDR3 has 20 amino acids. CDR1 is KGHSH and CDR2 is LQKENI in the germline V gene. CDR3: CASSSNPGDRTRNSNQPQHF. Here the CDR3 DNA reads TGTGCCAGCTCATCAAACCCAGGTGACAGGACGCGCAATAGCAATCAGCCCCAGCATTTT.

J is TRBJ1-1 and V is TRBV7-6; D remains ambiguous. The germline V gene has CDR1 SGHVS and CDR2 FNYEAQ. V lost 2 bases and J lost 5, with 9 bases in between. The CDR3 is 13 amino acids. CDR3 bases: TGTGCCAGCAGCTTACTCGGGGAGACTGAAGCTTTCTTT. Protein sequence: CASSLLGETEAFF.

The rearrangement joins TRBV15 to TRBJ1-2; 10 bases are a match to TRBD1. Per germline, CDR1 LNHNV and CDR2 YYDKDF (reference sequence). J lost 5 bases, V lost 3 bases, and 12 bases had no gene match. This CDR3 spans 17 amino acids. The CDR3 DNA follows: TGTGCCACCAGCAGCCGGGACAGGGGTAGTGTTAGTTATGGCTACACCTTC. This sequence encodes CATSSRDRGSVSYGYTF. Drawing the rest from reference TRBV15 and TRBJ1-2, the complete variable domain is DAMVIQNPRYQVTQFGKPVTLSCSQTLNHNVMYWYQQKSSQAPKLLFHYYDKDFNNEADTPDNFQSRRPNTSFCFLDIRSPGLGDTAMYLCATSSRDRGSVSYGYTFGSGTRLTVV.

V gene TRBV9 combines with J gene TRBJ1-2, with TRBD1 matching 7 bases. The CDR3 covers 14 residues. With V trimmed by 0 bases and J by 8 bases, 7 bases remained unmatched. Per the germline V gene, CDR1 is SGDLS and CDR2 is YYNGEE. The CDR3 sequence is CASSVDGTVRGYTF. The CDR3 nucleotides read TGTGCCAGCAGCGTAGACGGGACAGTAAGAGGCTACACCTTC.

The chain employs TRBV6-1 and TRBJ2-3; 9 nucleotides line up with TRBD2. The CDR3 runs to 16 residues. V lost 4 bases and J lost 3; bases outside the gene matches: 8. Germline CDR1 reads MNHNS; CDR2 reads SASEGT. The CDR3 here is CASSAMLAGRTDTQYF. The CDR3 nucleotides read TGTGCCAGCAGTGCCATGCTAGCGGGGCGGACAGATACGCAGTATTTT.

V usage is TRBV7-3 and J usage is TRBJ2-2; perhaps TRBD2 as D (5 bases). The CDR3 sequence is 17 residues long. V dropped 1 base and J dropped 5 bases, with 17 bases sitting between them. The germline CDR1 and CDR2 sequences are SGHTA and FQGTGA. CDR3 DNA sequence: TGTGCCAGCAGCTTAAGGGTAGCGACCCAAGGGACCGGGGAGCTGTTTTTT. Translated: CASSLRVATQGTGELFF.

This clone was observed a handful of times. The gene calls are TRBV5-1 and TRBJ2-7; D possibly corresponds to TRBD2 (6 bases). This CDR3 has 15 amino acids. V lost 5 bases and J 0 bases, leaving 15 bases between the germline ends. The germline CDR1 and CDR2 sequences are SGHRS and YFSETQ. The CDR3 DNA reads as TGCGCCAGCAGGCAGTCCCGGGGGTTCTCCTACGAGCAGTACTTC. Amino acid sequence: CASRQSRGFSYEQYF.

The V and J genes are TRBV5-1 and TRBJ2-3; TRBD1 aligns across 8 bases. This CDR3 comprises 14 residues. Germline V lookup: CDR1 SGHRS, CDR2 YFSETQ. The V segment lost 7 bases and the J segment 4 bases; nucleotides outside the gene matches: 8. CDR3 region: CASSGQGGPDTQYF. DNA of the CDR3: TGCGCCAGCTCCGGACAGGGCGGACCAGATACGCAGTATTTT.

The rearrangement links TRBV4-2 to TRBJ2-4; 11 bases are a match to TRBD2. This CDR3 comprises 19 residues. V shed 3 bases, J shed 0 bases, and the junction held 10 bases outside the gene matches. CDR1 is LGHNA, CDR2 YNFKEQ, per germline. The CDR3 region is CASSQVGTSGDLAKNIQYF. In DNA, the CDR3 is TGTGCCAGCAGCCAGGTGGGGACTAGCGGAGACCTAGCCAAAAACATTCAGTACTTC.

CDR3 sequence reads: CASSSGDKNEKLFF. CDR3 DNA: TGCGCCAGCAGCTCCGGGGACAAAAATGAAAAACTGTTTTTT. The chain joins TRBV5-1 to TRBJ1-4; D is perhaps TRBD1 (6 bases). The V end was cut by 3 bases, the J end by 5 bases, with 11 bases between. The germline gives CDR1 SGHRS, CDR2 YFSETQ. The CDR3 extends over 14 amino acids.